Below, one TCR beta chain is given with its context. Its antigen is still unknown. Nothing much larger sits one base from this clone, and base qualities are not available. This record belongs to a study of lung T cells in sarcoidosis with Löfgren's syndrome (dated by TCRdb to the late 2010s). Study-wide context: Sarcoidosis was described as a granulomatous, mainly pulmonary disease marked by CD4+ T cell accumulation in bronchoalveolar lavage fluid. The repertoire analyses concentrated on Lofgren's syndrome patients.

From its cysteine to its phenylalanine, the CDR3 spans 14 amino acids. The only DNA kept is the CDR3, 42 bases in frame from the first base. Trimming costs V 3 bases and J 2 bases, and their ends lie 5 bases apart. The germline V gene (reference sequence) supplies CDR1 SEHNR and CDR2 FQNEAQ. Results the study describes overall, beyond this receptor: Compared with control subjects, Lofgren's syndrome patients were reported to have TRAV12-1 and TRBV2 as the most expanded V gene segments. Recognition of a sarcoidosis-associated antigen was only suggested, and the antigen itself remained putative and was not identified. In alphabeta pairing analysis, TRAV12-1 was found to pair preferentially with TRBV2, and CDR3 homology was shown by the resulting paired TCRs. TRAV12-1 and TRBV2 CDR3 motifs were reported to be shared among multiple Löfgren's syndrome patients, suggesting public CD4+ TCR repertoires.

Sequencer: Illumina MiSeq. TCRdb trimmed the raw reads at Q25, called clones with MiXCR and kept productive beta chains. Entries are consolidated by CDR3 protein sequence, retaining the most common genes and DNA. The sample has about 63,000 distinct CDR3 sequences on record, over 20% of them singletons. The ten largest clones add up to less than 2.5% of the sample. This sequence was found in a human donor with sarcoidosis (Löfgren's syndrome or another form), or a control subject (not recorded which). The source material was CD4+ T cells from PBMCs. The rearrangement joined TRBV7-9 to TRBJ2-6; the D gene remains uncertain. This receptor has the CDR3 CASSLTAGANVLTF. The sequenced DNA: TGTGCCAGCAGCTTGACGGCTGGGGCCAACGTCCTGACTTTC. Beyond the CDR3, the reference TRBV7-9 and TRBJ2-6 genes provide the residues; the full variable domain reads: DTGVSQNPRHKITKRGQNVTFRCDPISEHNRLYWYRQTLGQGPEFLTYFQNEAQLEKSRLLSDRFSAERPKGSFSTLEIQRTEQGDSAMYLCASSLTAGANVLTFGAGSRLTVL.